This TCR beta chain was captured in a study of identical twins. The CDR3 sequence is 12 residues long. Deletions cut 9 bases from V and 9 bases from J, with 17 bases between. Germline lookup yields CDR1 SNHLY and CDR2 FYNNEI. TCRdb re-called the 5' RACE reads through MiXCR, storing one row per CDR3 protein. The sample contains about 190,000 distinct CDR3 sequences, approximately 15% of which appear only once. This clonotype was counted between two and nine times. These data were also filed under a second study, of T cells expressing NK-cell markers.

This sequence originates from a woman between 18 and 29 years old in good health. Sequences were obtained from CD8+ T cells sorted from blood. The J gene is TRBJ2-5, the V gene TRBV2; no firm D call. The CDR3 sequence is CARKVHERAQYF. DNA for the CDR3: TGTGCCAGGAAAGTCCACGAACGGGCCCAGTACTTC.